Given below is one T cell receptor beta chain in context. What it binds is not known. The source of the sample is a study of T cells in Graves' hyperthyroidism and ophthalmopathy. Disease duration under 2 months; hyperthyroidism patients were aged 18 to 65. Study-wide findings and caveats: A model of 13 V-J features distinguished ophthalmopathy from stable hyperthyroidism.

Trimming removed 8 bases at V and 1 base at J, with 9 bases between. This CDR3 is built from 13 residues. Per the germline V gene, CDR1 is SQVTM and CDR2 is ANQGSEA. Amplification of TCR beta CDR3 regions was performed using RNA transcripts as template. When the TCR CDR3 underwent first-round RT-PCR, the HTBI primer set was used. TCRdb called the multiplex PCR reads again in MiXCR, with one record for every CDR3 protein. The sample consists of around 800,000 distinct CDR3 sequences, 38% of them appearing once. The gene calls are TRBV29-1 and TRBJ2-6; D is perhaps TRBD2 (5 bases). The clonotype originates from a man younger than 35 with Graves' hyperthyroidism. The source material was blood. The CDR3 reads CSLGRSGANVLTF. In nucleotides, the CDR3 is TGCAGCTTAGGGAGATCTGGGGCCAACGTCCTGACTTTC.